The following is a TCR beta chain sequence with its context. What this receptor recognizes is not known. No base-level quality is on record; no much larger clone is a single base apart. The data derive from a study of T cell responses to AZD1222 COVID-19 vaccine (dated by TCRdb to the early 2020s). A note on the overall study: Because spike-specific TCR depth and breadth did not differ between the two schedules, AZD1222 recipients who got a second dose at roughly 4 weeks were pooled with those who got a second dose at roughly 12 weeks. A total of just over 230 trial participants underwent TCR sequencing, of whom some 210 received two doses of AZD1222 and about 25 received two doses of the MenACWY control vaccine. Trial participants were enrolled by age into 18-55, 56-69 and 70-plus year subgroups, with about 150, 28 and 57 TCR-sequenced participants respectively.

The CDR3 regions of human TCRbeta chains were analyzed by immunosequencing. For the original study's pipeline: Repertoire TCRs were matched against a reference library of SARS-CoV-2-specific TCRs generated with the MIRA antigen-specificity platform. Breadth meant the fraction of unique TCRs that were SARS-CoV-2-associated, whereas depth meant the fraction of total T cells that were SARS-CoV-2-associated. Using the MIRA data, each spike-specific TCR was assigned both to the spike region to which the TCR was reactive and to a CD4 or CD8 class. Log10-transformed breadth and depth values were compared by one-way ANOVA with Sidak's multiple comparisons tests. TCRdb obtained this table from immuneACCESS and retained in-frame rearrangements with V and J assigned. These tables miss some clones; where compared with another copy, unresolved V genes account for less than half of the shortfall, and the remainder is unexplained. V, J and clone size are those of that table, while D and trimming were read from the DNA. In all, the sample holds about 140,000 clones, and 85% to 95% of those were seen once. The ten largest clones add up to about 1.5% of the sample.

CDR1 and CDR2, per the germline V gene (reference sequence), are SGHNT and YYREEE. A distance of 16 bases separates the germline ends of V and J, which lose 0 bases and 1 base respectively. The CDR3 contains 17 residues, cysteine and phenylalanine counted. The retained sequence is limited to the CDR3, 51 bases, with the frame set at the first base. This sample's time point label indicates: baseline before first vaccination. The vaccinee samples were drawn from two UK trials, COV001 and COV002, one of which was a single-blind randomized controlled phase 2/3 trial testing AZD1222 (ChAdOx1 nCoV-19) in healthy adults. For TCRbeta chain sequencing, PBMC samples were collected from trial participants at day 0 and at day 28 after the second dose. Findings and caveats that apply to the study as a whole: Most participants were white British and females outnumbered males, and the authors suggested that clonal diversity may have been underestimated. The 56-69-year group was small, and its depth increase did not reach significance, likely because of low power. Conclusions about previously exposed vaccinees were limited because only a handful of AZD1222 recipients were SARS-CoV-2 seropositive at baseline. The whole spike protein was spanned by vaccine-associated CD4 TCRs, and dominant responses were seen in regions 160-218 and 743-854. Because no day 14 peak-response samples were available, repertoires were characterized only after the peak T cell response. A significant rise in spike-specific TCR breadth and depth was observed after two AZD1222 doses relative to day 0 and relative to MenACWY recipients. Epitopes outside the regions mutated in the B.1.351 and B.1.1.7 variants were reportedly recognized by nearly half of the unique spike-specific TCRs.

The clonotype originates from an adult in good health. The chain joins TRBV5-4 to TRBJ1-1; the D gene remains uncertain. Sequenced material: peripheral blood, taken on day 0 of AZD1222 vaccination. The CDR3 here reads CASSLERGGFGNTEAFF. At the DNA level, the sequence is TGTGCCAGCAGCTTGGAACGGGGTGGGTTTGGGAACACTGAAGCTTTCTTT.